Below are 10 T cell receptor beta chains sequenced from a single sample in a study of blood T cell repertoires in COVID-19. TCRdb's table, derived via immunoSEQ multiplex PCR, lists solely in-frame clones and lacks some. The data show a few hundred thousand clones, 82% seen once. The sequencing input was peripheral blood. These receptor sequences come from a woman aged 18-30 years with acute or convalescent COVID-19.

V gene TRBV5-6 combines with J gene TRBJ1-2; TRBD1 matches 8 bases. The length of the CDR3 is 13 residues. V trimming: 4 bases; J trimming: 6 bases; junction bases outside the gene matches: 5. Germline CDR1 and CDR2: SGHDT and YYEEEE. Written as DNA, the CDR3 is TGTGCCAGCAGCCTCGGACAGGGAGATGGCTACACCTTC. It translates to CASSLGQGDGYTF.

The CDR3 DNA sequence: TGTGCCAGCAGCTGGGACAGCCGTTACGAGCAGTACTTC. Translated, it gives CASSWDSRYEQYF. V and J are TRBV7-9 and TRBJ2-7; the match to TRBD1 covers 7 bases. Germline CDR1 SEHNR, CDR2 FQNEAQ (reference sequence). Trimming at V came to 4 bases and at J to 4 bases, leaving 4 bases not matched to a gene. The CDR3 covers 13 residues.

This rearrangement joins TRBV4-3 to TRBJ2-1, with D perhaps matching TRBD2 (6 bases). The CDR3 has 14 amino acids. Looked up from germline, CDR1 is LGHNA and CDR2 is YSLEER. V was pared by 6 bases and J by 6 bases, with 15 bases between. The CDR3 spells CASSKEGEVNEQFF. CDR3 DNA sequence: TGCGCCAGCAGTAAGGAGGGAGAGGTCAATGAGCAGTTCTTC.

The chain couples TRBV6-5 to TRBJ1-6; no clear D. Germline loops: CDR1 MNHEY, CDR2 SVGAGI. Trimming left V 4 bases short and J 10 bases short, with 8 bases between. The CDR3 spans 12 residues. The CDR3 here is CASSSPPSPLHF. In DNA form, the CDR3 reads TGTGCCAGCAGTTCCCCTCCCTCACCCCTCCACTTT.

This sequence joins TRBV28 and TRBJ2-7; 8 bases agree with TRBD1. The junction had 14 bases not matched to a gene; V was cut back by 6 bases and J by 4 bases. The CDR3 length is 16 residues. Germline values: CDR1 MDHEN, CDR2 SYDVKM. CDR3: CASSPEYETGVYEQYF. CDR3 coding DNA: TGTGCCAGCAGCCCTGAGTATGAGACAGGGGTGTACGAGCAGTACTTC.

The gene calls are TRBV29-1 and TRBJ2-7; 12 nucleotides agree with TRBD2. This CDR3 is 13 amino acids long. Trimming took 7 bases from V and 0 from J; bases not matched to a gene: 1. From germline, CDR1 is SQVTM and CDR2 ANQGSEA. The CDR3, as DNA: TGCAGCGCGACTAGCGGGAGCTCCTACGAGCAGTACTTC. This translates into CSATSGSSYEQYF.

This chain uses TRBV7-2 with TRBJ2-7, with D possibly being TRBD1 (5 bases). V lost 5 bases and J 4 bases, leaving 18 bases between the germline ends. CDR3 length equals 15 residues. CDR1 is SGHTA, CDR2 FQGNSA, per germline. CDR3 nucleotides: TGTGCCAGCAGCGACACCTGGTCAGGGCGGTACGAGCAGTACTTC. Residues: CASSDTWSGRYEQYF.

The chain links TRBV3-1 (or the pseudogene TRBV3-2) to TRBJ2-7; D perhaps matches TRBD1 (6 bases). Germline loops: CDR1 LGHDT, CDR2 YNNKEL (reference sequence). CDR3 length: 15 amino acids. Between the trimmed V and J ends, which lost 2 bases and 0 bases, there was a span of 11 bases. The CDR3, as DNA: TGTGCCAGCAGCCAACTGGGGGCAGACTCCTACGAGCAGTACTTC. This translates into CASSQLGADSYEQYF.

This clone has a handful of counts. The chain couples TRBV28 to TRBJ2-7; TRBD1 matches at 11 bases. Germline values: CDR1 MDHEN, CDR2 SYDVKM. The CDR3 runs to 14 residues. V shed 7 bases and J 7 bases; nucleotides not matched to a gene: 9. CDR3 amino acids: CASIQDRGPREQYF. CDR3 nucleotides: TGTGCCAGCATCCAGGACAGGGGGCCAAGGGAGCAGTACTTC.

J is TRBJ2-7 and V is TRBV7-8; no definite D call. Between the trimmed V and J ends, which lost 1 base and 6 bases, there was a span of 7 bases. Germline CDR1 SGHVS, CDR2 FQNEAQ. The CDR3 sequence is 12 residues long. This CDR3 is CASSLDRGEQYF. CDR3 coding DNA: TGTGCCAGCAGCTTAGATAGAGGCGAGCAGTACTTC.